This T cell receptor beta chain was documented in a study of control samples from healthy donors and cancer patients (dated by TCRdb to 2019 to 2021). The protocol used for the library was the immunoSEQ multiplex PCR assay. The immuneACCESS repertoire file appears here via TCRdb, limited to in-frame rearrangements. These files lack a portion of the clones; in checked studies, under half of the deficit traces to unresolved V genes, and the cause of the others is not known. This sample has about 180,000 clones in its table, and 75% to 95% of those were observed once. The top ten constitute 2% to 2.5% of the sample. As concerns this clone: Its antigen remains undetermined. No much larger clone is present one base from it, and per-base qualities are unavailable.

Inclusive of the bounding cysteine and phenylalanine, the CDR3 is 16 residues long. The sequence is cut down to CDR3 DNA, 48 bases in frame from base 1. The trim is 0 bases for V and 2 bases for J, with a gap of 11 bases between the germline ends. The germline V gene specifies SGHRS as CDR1 and YFSETQ as CDR2. The specimen sequenced was blood. The sequence was collected from a middle-aged woman in good health. The V gene is TRBV5-1 and the J gene is TRBJ2-2; a weak D assignment points to TRBD2 (5 bases agree). CDR3 region: CASSLEASPNTGELFF. The nucleotide sequence is given as TGCGCCAGCAGCTTGGAGGCTAGCCCCAACACCGGGGAGCTGTTTTTT.